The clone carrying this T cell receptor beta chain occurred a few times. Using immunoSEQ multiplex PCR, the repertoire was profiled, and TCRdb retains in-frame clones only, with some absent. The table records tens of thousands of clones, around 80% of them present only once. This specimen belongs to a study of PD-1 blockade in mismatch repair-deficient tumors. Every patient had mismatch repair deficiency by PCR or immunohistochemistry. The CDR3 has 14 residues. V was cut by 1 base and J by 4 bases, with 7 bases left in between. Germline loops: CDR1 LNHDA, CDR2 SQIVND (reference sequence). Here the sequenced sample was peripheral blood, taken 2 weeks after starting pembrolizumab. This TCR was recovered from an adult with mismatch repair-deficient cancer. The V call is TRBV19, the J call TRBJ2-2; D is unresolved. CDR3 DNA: TGTGCCAGTAGTATAGGGCAGGTCACCGGGGAGCTGTTTTTT. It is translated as CASSIGQVTGELFF. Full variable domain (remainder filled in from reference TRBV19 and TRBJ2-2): DGGITQSPKYLFRKEGQNVTLSCEQNLNHDAMYWYRQDPGQGLRLIYYSQIVNDFQKGDIAEGYSVSREKKESFPLTVTSAQKNPTAFYLCASSIGQVTGELFFGEGSRLTVL.